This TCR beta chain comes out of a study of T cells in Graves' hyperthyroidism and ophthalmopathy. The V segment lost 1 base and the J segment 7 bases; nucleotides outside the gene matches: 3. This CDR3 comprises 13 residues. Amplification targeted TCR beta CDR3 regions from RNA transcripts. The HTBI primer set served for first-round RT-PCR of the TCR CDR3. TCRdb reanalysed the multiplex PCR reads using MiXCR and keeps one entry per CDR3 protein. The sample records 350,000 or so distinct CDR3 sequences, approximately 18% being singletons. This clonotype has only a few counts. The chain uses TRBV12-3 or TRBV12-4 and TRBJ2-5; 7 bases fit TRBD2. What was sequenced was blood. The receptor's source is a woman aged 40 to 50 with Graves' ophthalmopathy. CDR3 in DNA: TGTGCCAGCAGTTTAGGGGGGGGGGGGACCCAGTACTTC. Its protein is CASSLGGGGTQYF.